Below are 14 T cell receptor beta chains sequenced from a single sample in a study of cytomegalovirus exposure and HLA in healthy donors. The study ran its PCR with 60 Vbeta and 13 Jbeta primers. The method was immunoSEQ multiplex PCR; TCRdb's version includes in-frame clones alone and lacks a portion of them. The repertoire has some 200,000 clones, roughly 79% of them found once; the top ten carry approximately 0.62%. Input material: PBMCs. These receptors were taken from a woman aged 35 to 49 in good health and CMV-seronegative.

CDR3 nucleotide sequence: TGTGCCAGCAGCTTAGGACAGTACACTGAAGCTTTCTTT. Protein: CASSLGQYTEAFF. V and J are TRBV7-6 and TRBJ1-1, with D possibly matching TRBD1 (5 bases). Looked up from germline, CDR1 is SGHVS and CDR2 is FNYEAQ. V lost 1 base and J 3 bases, leaving 6 bases between the germline ends. The CDR3 sequence is 13 residues long.

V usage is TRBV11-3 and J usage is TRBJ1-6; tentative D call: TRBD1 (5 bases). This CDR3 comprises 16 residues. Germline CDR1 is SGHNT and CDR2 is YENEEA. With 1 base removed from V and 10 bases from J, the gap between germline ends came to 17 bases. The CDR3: CASSLGPPGRGSPLHF. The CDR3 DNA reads TGTGCCAGCAGCTTAGGTCCTCCCGGAAGGGGCTCACCCCTCCACTTT.

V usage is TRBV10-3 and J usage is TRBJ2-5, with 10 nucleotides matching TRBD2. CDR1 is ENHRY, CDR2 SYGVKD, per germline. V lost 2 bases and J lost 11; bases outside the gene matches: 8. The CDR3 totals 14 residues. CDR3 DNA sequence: TGTGCCATCAGTGAGACTAGCGGGGTCCCTAGACAGTACTTC. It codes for CAISETSGVPRQYF.

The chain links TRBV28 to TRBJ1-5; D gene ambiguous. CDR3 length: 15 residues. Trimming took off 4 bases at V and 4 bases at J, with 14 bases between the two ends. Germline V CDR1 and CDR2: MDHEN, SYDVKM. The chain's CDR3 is CASSSAGGANQPQHF. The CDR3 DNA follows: TGTGCCAGCAGTTCGGCGGGAGGAGCGAATCAGCCCCAGCATTTT.

The CDR3 reads CASSSARQGQKAEAFF. CDR3 bases: TGTGCCAGCAGCTCCGCTCGCCAGGGACAGAAGGCTGAAGCTTTCTTT. The rearrangement joins TRBV11-2 to TRBJ1-1; 7 bases match TRBD1. After removal of 4 bases from V and 6 bases from J, the junction contained 14 bases not matched to a gene. Germline CDR1 SGHAT, CDR2 FQNNGV. This CDR3 spans 16 amino acids.

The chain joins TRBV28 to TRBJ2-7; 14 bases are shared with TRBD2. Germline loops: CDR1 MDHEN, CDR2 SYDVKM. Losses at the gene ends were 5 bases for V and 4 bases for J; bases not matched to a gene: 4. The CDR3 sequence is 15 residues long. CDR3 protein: CASSLGLAGVYEQYF. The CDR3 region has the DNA TGTGCCAGCAGTCTGGGACTAGCGGGGGTGTACGAGCAGTACTTC.

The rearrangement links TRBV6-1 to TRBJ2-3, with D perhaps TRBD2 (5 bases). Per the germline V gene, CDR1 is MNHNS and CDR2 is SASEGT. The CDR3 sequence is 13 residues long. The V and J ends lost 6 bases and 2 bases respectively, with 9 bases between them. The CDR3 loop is CASRTTNTDTQYF. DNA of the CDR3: TGTGCCAGCAGGACTACTAACACAGATACGCAGTATTTT.

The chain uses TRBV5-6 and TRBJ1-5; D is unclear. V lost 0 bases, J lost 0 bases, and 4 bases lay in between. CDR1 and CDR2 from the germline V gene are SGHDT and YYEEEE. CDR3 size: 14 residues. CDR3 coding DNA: TGTGCCAGCAGCTTGGGTTATAGCAATCAGCCCCAGCATTTT. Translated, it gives CASSLGYSNQPQHF.

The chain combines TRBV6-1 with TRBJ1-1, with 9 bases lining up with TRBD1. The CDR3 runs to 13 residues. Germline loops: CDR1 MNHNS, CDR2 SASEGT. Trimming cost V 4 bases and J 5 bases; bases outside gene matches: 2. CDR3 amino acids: CASSAGQGTEAFF. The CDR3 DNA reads TGTGCCAGCAGTGCCGGACAGGGGACTGAAGCTTTCTTT.

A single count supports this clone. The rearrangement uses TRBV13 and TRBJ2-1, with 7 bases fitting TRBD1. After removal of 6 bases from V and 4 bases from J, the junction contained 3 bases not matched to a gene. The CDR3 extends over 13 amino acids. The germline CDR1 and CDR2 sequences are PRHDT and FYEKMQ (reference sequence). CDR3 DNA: TGTGCCAGCAGTCAACAGGGGTACAATGAGCAGTTCTTC. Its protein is CASSQQGYNEQFF.

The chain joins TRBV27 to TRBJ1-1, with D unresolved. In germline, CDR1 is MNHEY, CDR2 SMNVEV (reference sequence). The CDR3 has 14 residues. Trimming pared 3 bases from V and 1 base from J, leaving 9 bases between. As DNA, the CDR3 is TGTGCCAGCAGTTTGAAGCCAGGGAACACTGAAGCTTTCTTT. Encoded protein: CASSLKPGNTEAFF.

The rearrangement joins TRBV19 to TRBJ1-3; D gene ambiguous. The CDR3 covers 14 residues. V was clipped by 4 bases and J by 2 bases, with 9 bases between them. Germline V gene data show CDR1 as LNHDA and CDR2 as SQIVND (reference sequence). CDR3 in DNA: TGTGCCAGTAGTACCCTAACCCCTGGAAACACCATATATTTT. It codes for CASSTLTPGNTIYF.

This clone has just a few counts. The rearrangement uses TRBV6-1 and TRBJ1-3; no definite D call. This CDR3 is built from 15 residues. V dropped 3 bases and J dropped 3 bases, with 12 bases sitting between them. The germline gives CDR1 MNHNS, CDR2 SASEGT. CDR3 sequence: CASSEWTAGGNTIYF. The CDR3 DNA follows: TGTGCCAGCAGTGAGTGGACGGCGGGTGGAAACACCATATATTTT.

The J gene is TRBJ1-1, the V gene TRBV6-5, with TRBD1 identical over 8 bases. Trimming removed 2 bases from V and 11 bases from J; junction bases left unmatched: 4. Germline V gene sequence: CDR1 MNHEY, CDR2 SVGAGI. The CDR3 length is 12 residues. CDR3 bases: TGTGCCAGCAGTTACGCGGACAGGGCTGCTTTCTTT. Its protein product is CASSYADRAAFF.